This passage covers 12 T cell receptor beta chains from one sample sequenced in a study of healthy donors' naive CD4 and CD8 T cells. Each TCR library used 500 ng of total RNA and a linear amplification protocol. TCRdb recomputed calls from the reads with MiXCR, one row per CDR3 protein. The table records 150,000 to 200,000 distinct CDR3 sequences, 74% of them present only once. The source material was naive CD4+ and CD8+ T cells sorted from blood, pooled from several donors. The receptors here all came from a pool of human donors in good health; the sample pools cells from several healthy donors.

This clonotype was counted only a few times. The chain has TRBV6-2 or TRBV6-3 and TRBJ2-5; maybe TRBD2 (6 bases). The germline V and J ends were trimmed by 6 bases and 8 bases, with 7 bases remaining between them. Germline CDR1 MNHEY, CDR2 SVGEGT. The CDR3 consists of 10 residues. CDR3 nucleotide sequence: TGTGCCAGCAGGCGGGAAACCCAGTACTTC. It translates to CASRRETQYF.

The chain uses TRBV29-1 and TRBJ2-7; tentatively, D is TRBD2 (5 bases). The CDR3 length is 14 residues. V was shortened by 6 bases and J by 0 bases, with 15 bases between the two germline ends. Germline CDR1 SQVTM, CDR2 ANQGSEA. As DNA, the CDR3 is TGCAGCGTATATAGCGAGGCAAGCTCCTACGAGCAGTACTTC. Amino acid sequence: CSVYSEASSYEQYF.

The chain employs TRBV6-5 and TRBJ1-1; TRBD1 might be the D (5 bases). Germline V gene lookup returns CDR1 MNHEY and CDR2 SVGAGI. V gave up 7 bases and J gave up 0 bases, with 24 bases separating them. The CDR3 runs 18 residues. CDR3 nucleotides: TGTGCCAGCATACCCCACCTGGGGCCGAGCTCCCTGAACACTGAAGCTTTCTTT. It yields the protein CASIPHLGPSSLNTEAFF.

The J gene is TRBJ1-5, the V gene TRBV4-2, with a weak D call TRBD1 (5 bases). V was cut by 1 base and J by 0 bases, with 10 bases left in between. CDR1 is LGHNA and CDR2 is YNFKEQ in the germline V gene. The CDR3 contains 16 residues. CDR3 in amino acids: CASSQGGAYSNQPQHF. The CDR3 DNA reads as TGTGCCAGCAGCCAAGGAGGGGCTTATAGCAATCAGCCCCAGCATTTT.

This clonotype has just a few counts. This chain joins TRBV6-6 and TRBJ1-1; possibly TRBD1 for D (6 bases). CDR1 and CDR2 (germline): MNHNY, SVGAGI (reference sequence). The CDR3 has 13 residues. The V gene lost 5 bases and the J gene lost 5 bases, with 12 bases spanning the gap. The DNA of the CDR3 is TGTGCCAGCAGTACAACAGGGCTTACTGAAGCTTTCTTT. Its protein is CASSTTGLTEAFF.

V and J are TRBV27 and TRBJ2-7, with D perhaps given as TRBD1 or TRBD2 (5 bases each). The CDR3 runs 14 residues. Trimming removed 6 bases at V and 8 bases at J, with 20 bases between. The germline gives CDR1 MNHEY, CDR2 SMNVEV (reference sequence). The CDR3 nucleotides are TGTGCCAGCAGGGGATGGGGGACCCGAATGCAGCAGTACTTC. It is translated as CASRGWGTRMQQYF.

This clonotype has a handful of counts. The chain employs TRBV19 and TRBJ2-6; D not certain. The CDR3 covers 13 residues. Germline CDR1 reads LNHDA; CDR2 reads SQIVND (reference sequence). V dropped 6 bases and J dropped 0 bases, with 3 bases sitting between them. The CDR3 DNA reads TGTGCCAGTAGCAACTCTGGGGCCAACGTCCTGACTTTC. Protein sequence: CASSNSGANVLTF.

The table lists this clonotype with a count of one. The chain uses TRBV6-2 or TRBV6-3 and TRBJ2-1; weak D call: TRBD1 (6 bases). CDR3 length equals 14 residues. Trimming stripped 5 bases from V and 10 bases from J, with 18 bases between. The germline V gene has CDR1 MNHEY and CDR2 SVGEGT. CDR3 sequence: CASSTPPQGNEQFF. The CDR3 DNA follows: TGTGCCAGCAGTACCCCACCCCAGGGGAACGAGCAGTTCTTC.

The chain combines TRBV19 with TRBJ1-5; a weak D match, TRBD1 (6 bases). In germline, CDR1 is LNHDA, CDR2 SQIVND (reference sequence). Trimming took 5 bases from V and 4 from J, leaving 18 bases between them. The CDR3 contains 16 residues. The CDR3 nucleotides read TGTGCCAGTAGTCTGGACAGTACAAGGAAGAATCAGCCCCAGCATTTT. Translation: CASSLDSTRKNQPQHF.

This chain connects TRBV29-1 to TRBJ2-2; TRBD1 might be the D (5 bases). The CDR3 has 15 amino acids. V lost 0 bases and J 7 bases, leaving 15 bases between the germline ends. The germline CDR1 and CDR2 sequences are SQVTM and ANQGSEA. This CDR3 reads CSVEEGRGRGGELFF. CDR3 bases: TGCAGCGTTGAAGAGGGAAGGGGTAGAGGCGGGGAGCTGTTTTTT.

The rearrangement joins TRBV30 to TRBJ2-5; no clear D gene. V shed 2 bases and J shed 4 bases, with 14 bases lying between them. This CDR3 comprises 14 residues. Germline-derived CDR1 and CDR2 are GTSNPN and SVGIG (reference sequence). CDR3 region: CAWSQPLSIETQYF. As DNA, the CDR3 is TGTGCCTGGAGTCAACCTCTATCAATAGAGACCCAGTACTTC. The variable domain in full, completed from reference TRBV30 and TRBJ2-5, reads SQTIHQWPATLVQPVGSPLSLECTVEGTSNPNLYWYRQAAGRGLQLLFYSVGIGQISSEVPQNLSASRPQDRQFILSSKKLLLSDSGFYLCAWSQPLSIETQYFGPGTRLLVL.

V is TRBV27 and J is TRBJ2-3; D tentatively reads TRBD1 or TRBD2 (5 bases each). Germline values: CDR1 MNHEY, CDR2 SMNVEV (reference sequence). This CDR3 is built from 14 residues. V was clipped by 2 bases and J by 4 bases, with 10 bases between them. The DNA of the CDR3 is TGTGCCAGCAGTTTAGTCAGGGAGTCAGATACGCAGTATTTT. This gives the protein CASSLVRESDTQYF.